This T cell receptor (beta chain) originates from a study of cytomegalovirus exposure and HLA in healthy donors. About this clone itself: Its antigen is not identified.

This PCR relied on a set of 60 Vbeta primers and 13 Jbeta primers. TCRdb keeps only in-frame clones here, not all; method: immunoSEQ multiplex PCR. This sample has 200,000 or so clones; approximately 84% occur once, and the top ten carry about 6%. The CDR3 is 16 amino acids. Germline CDR1 is SEHNR and CDR2 is FQNEAQ (reference sequence). The V end was cut by 2 bases, the J end by 3 bases, with 16 bases between. Study-wide points: Productive status was seen about 90% or about 30% of the time for most TCR beta V segments in an earlier analysis. In a later analysis, across HLA loci, associated TCR counts were highest for DRB1, lowest for HLA-C. A later analysis found most CMV-associated TCR beta chains apparently HLA-restricted.

The V gene is TRBV7-9, the J gene TRBJ2-5, with D possibly being TRBD1 (5 bases). The receptor's source is a woman aged 30 to 39 in good health and CMV-seropositive. The sequencing sample was made of PBMCs. The CDR3 DNA follows: TGTGCCAGCAGCTTACGGCCTGCGGACACAAAAGAGACCCAGTACTTC. Residues: CASSLRPADTKETQYF.